Listed below are T cell receptor beta chains from one sample, sequenced in a study of blood T cell repertoires in COVID-19. Assay: immunoSEQ multiplex PCR; the TCRdb copy retains only in-frame clones and omits some. In the table there are some 30,000 clones, 90% of which are singletons. Sequencing used peripheral blood. Source of these receptors: a man aged 65-85 years with active or convalescent COVID-19. The CDR3 runs from the conserved cysteine through the conserved F or W. D genes are given only for firm matches. Clone size appears in some rows only: once, few, many, or a class for an expanded clone.

D | J | size | V | DNA | CDR3
TRBD1 | TRBJ1-1 | NA | TRBV9 | TGTGCCAGCAGCGGCCCGGGACAGGGAGGATTCACTGAAGCTTTCTTT | CASSGPGQGGFTEAFF
TRBD2 | TRBJ2-3 | NA | TRBV10-3 | TGTGCCACCTCGGGGGGGCTGCCGTCAGATACGCAGTATTTT | CATSGGLPSDTQYF
TRBD2 | TRBJ2-1 | NA | TRBV3-1/TRBV3-2 | TGTGCCAGCAGCCAAGGTAGCGGGAGAGTAAATGAGCAGTTCTTC | CASSQGSGRVNEQFF
NA | TRBJ2-5 | NA | TRBV7-9 | TGTGCCAGCAGCCGACCCCCCCTCAGGTCCAGGGGCGAGACCCAGTACTTC | CASSRPPLRSRGETQYF
TRBD1 | TRBJ2-1 | NA | TRBV6-2/TRBV6-3 | TGTGCCAGCAGTTACTCCCCGACAGGGGGCATATACAATGAGCAGTTCTTC | CASSYSPTGGIYNEQFF
TRBD1 | TRBJ2-7 | NA | TRBV2 | TGTGCCAGCTACCGGGACAGGGGTGTTGGAGAGCAGTACTTC | CASYRDRGVGEQYF
TRBD2 | TRBJ2-1 | NA | TRBV5-4 | TGTGCCAGCAGCTGGACTAGCGGGGGGGCCCGCGAGCAGTTCTTC | CASSWTSGGAREQFF
TRBD2 | TRBJ2-3 | NA | TRBV6-5 | TGTGCCAGCAGTCCCGGGGGGGATACGCAGTATTTT | CASSPGGDTQYF
NA | TRBJ2-7 | NA | TRBV6-2/TRBV6-3 | TGTGCCAGCAGTTACTCGAGTCGAGGATACGAGCAGTACTTC | CASSYSSRGYEQYF
TRBD2 | TRBJ2-5 | once | TRBV30 | TGTGCCTGGAGTTCGGAATTTTGGCGGGGGGGGCTACAAGAGACCCAGTACTTC | CAWSSEFWRGGLQETQYF
NA | TRBJ1-1 | NA | TRBV5-6 | TGTGCCAGCAGCTTGGGCGGGGGGGTCTCTGAAGCTTTCTTT | CASSLGGGVSEAFF
NA | TRBJ2-5 | NA | TRBV21-1 | TGTGCCAGCAGCAGGACTGGACTAGCGGCCTGGGAGACCCAGTACTTC | CASSRTGLAAWETQYF
TRBD1 | TRBJ1-5 | NA | TRBV19 | TGTGCCAGTAGTCTAGATGGACAGGGTGGCAATCAGCCCCAGCATTTT | CASSLDGQGGNQPQHF
NA | TRBJ2-1 | NA | TRBV5-1 | TGCGCCAGCAGCTTGAGTCAGGGATGGGTCAATGAGCAGTTCTTC | CASSLSQGWVNEQFF
TRBD2 | TRBJ2-1 | NA | TRBV19 | TGTGCCACCAGGACTAGCGGAGGATACAATGAGCAGTTCTTC | CATRTSGGYNEQFF
TRBD1 | TRBJ1-3 | NA | TRBV2 | TGTGCCAGCAGTGGGACCGGGACAGCTGGAAACACCATATATTTT | CASSGTGTAGNTIYF
TRBD1 | TRBJ1-6 | NA | TRBV18 | TGTGCCAGCTCAGGGGGACAGGGGAATTCACCCCTCCACTTT | CASSGGQGNSPLHF
TRBD2 | TRBJ2-2 | NA | TRBV20-1 | TGCAGTGCTAGTGGTCTAGCGGGGGGGCCTTCCGGGGAGCTGTTTTTT | CSASGLAGGPSGELFF
NA | TRBJ2-2 | NA | TRBV5-6 | TGTGCCAGCAGCTTGTACAGCGGGACCGGGGAGCTGTTTTTT | CASSLYSGTGELFF
NA | TRBJ1-1 | NA | TRBV7-9 | TGTGCCAGCACCTCAGGGCTCCTGGGGGCTTTCTTT | CASTSGLLGAFF